A single T cell receptor beta chain is shown here with its context. Its matching antigen is unknown. These data are taken from a study of cytomegalovirus exposure and HLA in healthy donors. Profiled with immunoSEQ multiplex PCR; TCRdb holds only in-frame clones, not every one. The sample shows roughly 230,000 clones, about 90% of them seen only once. Whole-study results and caveats: In a later analysis, first-cohort TCR clusters were found to tend to co-occur in the 95 to 150 validation repertoires.

Trimming removed 0 bases at V and 4 bases at J, with 12 bases between. CDR1 and CDR2 (germline): LGHNT, FRNRAP. This CDR3 spans 16 amino acids. The clonotype was recovered from a young woman in good health and CMV-seronegative. The specimen sequenced was PBMCs. V usage is TRBV12-5 and J usage is TRBJ1-4; TRBD1 is a possible D gene (6 bases). The CDR3 DNA sequence: TGTGCTAGTGGTTTGGTAATTGGGACAAGTAATGAAAAACTGTTTTTT. This translates into CASGLVIGTSNEKLFF.